A selection of T cell receptor beta chains follows, all from one sample in a study of CD8 T cells in Susac syndrome. TCRdb re-analysed the immunoSEQ multiplex PCR reads in MiXCR, keeping a single row per CDR3 protein. The table has more than 110,000 distinct CDR3 sequences, around 94% seen once. Sequenced: CD8+ T cells from PBMCs. All receptors derive from a human donor in good health. CDR3s include the opening cysteine and the closing phenylalanine or tryptophan. Fields, in order: CDR3 length, clone size, V gene, D gene, J gene, CDR3 protein, CDR3 DNA. A D gene is named only where the DNA matches it firmly. Only some rows state a clone size, as once, few, many or a class for expanded clones.

>14|NA|TRBV7-9|NA|TRBJ2-7
CASSFSQEGWEQYF
TGTGCCAGCAGCTTTAGCCAGGAGGGTTGGGAGCAGTACTTC
>17|NA|TRBV9|NA|TRBJ1-1
CASSAYSGTVMNTEAFF
TGTGCCAGCAGCGCGTACTCCGGGACGGTTATGAACACTGAAGCTTTCTTT
>11|NA|TRBV30|NA|TRBJ2-7
CAWMRGYEQYF
TGTGCCTGGATGAGGGGCTACGAGCAGTACTTC
>14|NA|TRBV12-3/TRBV12-4|NA|TRBJ2-5
CASSPHSVEETQYF
TGTGCCAGCAGTCCCCACAGTGTTGAAGAGACCCAGTACTTC
>13|NA|TRBV7-9|NA|TRBJ2-5
CASSLGRRETQYF
TGTGCCAGCAGCTTGGGCCGCCGGGAGACCCAGTACTTC
>11|NA|TRBV29-1|NA|TRBJ2-2
CSVEMNGELFF
TGCAGCGTTGAGATGAACGGGGAGCTGTTTTTT
>17|NA|TRBV13|TRBD1|TRBJ1-2
CASSSRQGGARGGGYTF
TGTGCCAGCAGCTCGAGACAGGGGGGCGCCCGGGGGGGCGGCTACACCTTC
>17|NA|TRBV24-1|TRBD1|TRBJ2-3
CATSDLQGTGPTDTQYF
TGTGCCACCAGTGATTTGCAAGGGACAGGGCCCACAGATACGCAGTATTTT
>15|NA|TRBV7-6|TRBD2|TRBJ2-3
CASSERLAGTDTQYF
TGTGCCAGCAGCGAACGACTAGCGGGCACAGATACGCAGTATTTT
>15|NA|TRBV7-9|TRBD1|TRBJ1-5
CASSSDREGNQPQHF
TGTGCCAGCAGCTCGGACAGGGAGGGCAATCAGCCCCAGCATTTT
>16|once|TRBV27|NA|TRBJ2-7
CASSLLLAGTTYEQYF
TGTGCCAGCAGTTTATTACTAGCCGGAACAACCTACGAGCAGTACTTC